Sequencing of this T cell receptor beta chain was carried out in a study of blood T cell repertoires in COVID-19. Study-level information: PBMCs, B-cell-depleted T cells, or T cells provided the cDNA or gDNA that made up the material.

Original methodology: Amplifying reference gene primers gave estimates of nucleated cell counts. Sequenced by immunoSEQ multiplex PCR; TCRdb stores in-frame clones only, minus some. The V and J calls and clone size were taken over from that table, and D and trimming were inferred from the DNA. The sample has about 120,000 clones, roughly 79% seen once. The sequence came from a man between 70 and 80 years old with acute or convalescent COVID-19. Sequenced material: peripheral blood.

The CDR3 DNA reads TGTGCCACCAGCTTACAGCGGAATGGCTACACCTTC. Its protein is CATSLQRNGYTF. This sequence joins TRBV15 and TRBJ1-2, with no clear D. Germline CDR1 and CDR2: LNHNV and YYDKDF (reference sequence). The CDR3 contains 12 residues. The V end was cut by 5 bases, the J end by 6 bases, with 10 bases between.